A selection of T cell receptor beta chains follows, all from one sample in a study of cytomegalovirus exposure and HLA in healthy donors. Produced via immunoSEQ multiplex PCR; TCRdb's table is partial and in-frame only. The sample contains about 73,000 clones, about 95% of which appear only once. Sequencing was done on a sample of PBMCs. These TCRs come from a woman aged 18-29 years in good health and CMV-seronegative. Both conserved end residues are part of each CDR3. The D gene is left open where the match is weak. A clone size is listed for some rows: how often the clone was seen (once, few, many), or a class if it is expanded.

V,size,J,D,DNA,CDR3
TRBV4-2,-,TRBJ1-6,TRBD1,TGTGCCAGCCGCCTCGCGACAGGGTCCCCCCTCCACTTT,CASRLATGSPLHF
TRBV19,once,TRBJ2-3,-,TGTGCCAGTAGTACGCAAACAGGGCTTACAGATACGCAGTATTTT,CASSTQTGLTDTQYF
TRBV27,-,TRBJ2-5,-,TGTGCCAGCAGTTTATTAGCCGGACAAGAGACCCAGTACTTC,CASSLLAGQETQYF
TRBV28,-,TRBJ2-2,TRBD1,TGTGCCAGCGTTTCCTCTGGACAGGGGAACACCGGGGAGCTGTTTTTT,CASVSSGQGNTGELFF
TRBV2,-,TRBJ2-4,TRBD2,TGTGCCAGCAGTGAAAAGGGACTAGCGGGGGAAAACATTCAGTACTTC,CASSEKGLAGENIQYF
TRBV4-3,-,TRBJ2-7,-,TGCGCCAGCAGCCAAGATCTAGGCAACTACGAGCAGTACTTC,CASSQDLGNYEQYF
TRBV6-1,once,TRBJ2-1,-,TGTGCCAGCAGTGAAAGTCAGAACAATGAGCAGTTCTTC,CASSESQNNEQFF
TRBV4-2,once,TRBJ1-3,TRBD1,TGTGCCAGCAGCCAGCTGCCCGGGACAGGGCCAAACACCATATATTTT,CASSQLPGTGPNTIYF
TRBV28,-,TRBJ2-1,TRBD2,TGTGCCAGCACTTCCAACAGCCTAGCGGGAGGGTATGAGCAGTTCTTC,CASTSNSLAGGYEQFF
TRBV30,-,TRBJ1-5,-,TGTGCCTGGAGTCCCGATAGTAATCAGCCCCAGCATTTT,CAWSPDSNQPQHF
TRBV5-1,-,TRBJ1-1,-,TGCGCCAGCGAAGCCAGGGTCGGTGAAGCTTTCTTT,CASEARVGEAFF
TRBV1,-,TRBJ2-1,-,TGCACCAGCACTGGTCGGGAGAGCGCCTACAATGAGCAGTTCTTC,CTSTGRESAYNEQFF
TRBV27,-,TRBJ1-2,TRBD1,TGTGCCAGCAGTTTTTGGGGGACAGGGGGAGGGTATGGCTACACCTTC,CASSFWGTGGGYGYTF
TRBV5-1,-,TRBJ2-5,TRBD1,TGCGCCAGCAGCTTGGCCTTGGGACAGGGGGCCTCAGGGACCCAGTACTTC,CASSLALGQGASGTQYF
TRBV5-6,-,TRBJ2-7,TRBD2,TGTGCCAGCAGCTTGTACTGGACTAGCGGGGGTTCTGCGTTCTTC,CASSLYWTSGGSAFF
TRBV5-1,-,TRBJ2-3,-,TGCGCCAGCAGGGGCTCGGAACTCCCCACAGATACGCAGTATTTT,CASRGSELPTDTQYF
TRBV11-2,-,TRBJ1-1,-,TGTGCCAGCAGCGAGCAGATGGGGGCCACTGAAGCTTTCTTT,CASSEQMGATEAFF
TRBV11-2,-,TRBJ1-2,-,TGTGCCAGCAGCTTTACGGGGGACTATGGCTACACCTTC,CASSFTGDYGYTF
TRBV9,-,TRBJ2-3,TRBD2,TGTGCCAGCAGCGTTTGGACTAGCGGGGGTGTAGATACGCAGTATTTT,CASSVWTSGGVDTQYF
TRBV7-9,-,TRBJ2-7,-,TGTGCCAGCACCCAATCCACAGGGATAGAGCAGTACTTC,CASTQSTGIEQYF
TRBV5-1,-,TRBJ1-2,-,TGCGCCAGCAGGGCCGGGACACCCTATGGCTACACCTTC,CASRAGTPYGYTF
TRBV2,-,TRBJ2-1,TRBD2,TGTGCCAGCTGGGATATGGGGGAGGGCCACCATGAGCAGTTCTTC,CASWDMGEGHHEQFF
TRBV6-6,-,TRBJ1-4,-,TGTGCCAGCAGTGGCACAACTAATGAAAAACTGTTTTTT,CASSGTTNEKLFF
TRBV7-2,-,TRBJ2-7,TRBD2,TGTGCCAGCAGCCAGAGCGGGGGGACCACCTACGAGCAGTACTTC,CASSQSGGTTYEQYF
TRBV19,-,TRBJ1-1,TRBD1,TGTGCCAGTAGTCTCGGACAGGGTAGCAGCACTGAAGCTTTCTTT,CASSLGQGSSTEAFF
TRBV7-9,once,TRBJ1-2,TRBD1,TGTGCCAGCAGCTCAAATTCCGGGTGGGGGACAGAAGGCTATGGCTACACCTTC,CASSSNSGWGTEGYGYTF
TRBV14,-,TRBJ2-6,-,TGTGCCAGCAGCCTACAGGACTCTGGGGCCAACGTCCTGACTTTC,CASSLQDSGANVLTF
TRBV5-4,-,TRBJ2-7,-,TGTGCCAGCAGCTTGGCAGGGGGAGGTCTCGAGCAGTACTTC,CASSLAGGGLEQYF
TRBV12-5,-,TRBJ1-5,TRBD1,TGTGCTAGTGGGCAACAGGGGGGGCAGCCCCAGCATTTT,CASGQQGGQPQHF
TRBV10-3,few,TRBJ1-6,TRBD1,TGTGCCATCAGTGTCCGGGACAGGGATAATTCACCCCTCCACTTT,CAISVRDRDNSPLHF
TRBV11-2,few,TRBJ2-7,TRBD2,TGTGCCAGCAGCCCCGCAGTTTGCTCCGGACTAGCGGGGGGGTGCGAGCAGTACTTC,CASSPAVCSGLAGGCEQYF
TRBV19,-,TRBJ2-1,TRBD2,TGTGCCAGTAGTATAGCTTCTAGCGGGGGGGCCAATGAGCAGTTCTTC,CASSIASSGGANEQFF
TRBV7-9,-,TRBJ2-6,-,TGTGCCAGCTCATACAGCTCTGGGGCCAACGTCCTGACTTTC,CASSYSSGANVLTF
TRBV7-6,-,TRBJ2-1,TRBD1,TGTGCCAGCAGCGAACTGACAGGGACCCACAATGAGCAGTTCTTC,CASSELTGTHNEQFF
TRBV7-3,-,TRBJ2-1,-,TGTGCCAGCAGCACACCTGGGCCGGGAAATGAGCAGTTCTTC,CASSTPGPGNEQFF
TRBV7-2,once,TRBJ2-6,-,TGTGCCAGCAGAGGGGGATTTACTGGGGCCAACGTCCTGACTTTC,CASRGGFTGANVLTF
TRBV4-2,-,TRBJ2-1,TRBD2,TGTGCCAGCAGCCAGGTACTAGCGGGGGGGCAGAATGAGCAGTTCTTC,CASSQVLAGGQNEQFF
TRBV6-6,-,TRBJ2-3,TRBD2,TGTGCCAGCAGTTACTCAGGACTAGCGGGGTCAGATACGCAGTATTTT,CASSYSGLAGSDTQYF
TRBV19,-,TRBJ2-5,TRBD1,TGTGCCAGTAGTACGCCGGGACAGCAACAAGAGACCCAGTACTTC,CASSTPGQQQETQYF
TRBV5-4,-,TRBJ2-2,-,TGTGCCAGCAGCCTCGGAGCCCGGGGTGGGAACACCGGGGAGCTGTTTTTT,CASSLGARGGNTGELFF
TRBV4-3,-,TRBJ1-1,TRBD1,TGCGCCAGCAGCCAAGATTCGGTAGGGACAGGGACTGAAGCTTTCTTT,CASSQDSVGTGTEAFF
TRBV6-1,-,TRBJ2-5,TRBD2,TGTGCCAGCACCCAAGGGTGGGACGGGGGGGCGACCCAGTACTTC,CASTQGWDGGATQYF
TRBV7-9,once,TRBJ2-1,TRBD2,TGTGCCAGCAGCTCAAGCTCGCTAGCGGGGGACTCCTACAATGAGCAGTTCTTC,CASSSSSLAGDSYNEQFF
TRBV18,-,TRBJ2-4,-,TGTGCCAGCTCACCACCCGGGTTGGCCAAAAACATTCAGTACTTC,CASSPPGLAKNIQYF
TRBV30,-,TRBJ2-7,TRBD1,TGTGCCTGGATAAAGGACAGGTCGGAGCAGTACTTC,CAWIKDRSEQYF
TRBV28,-,TRBJ2-7,TRBD1,TGTGCCAGCCTTCAGGGGGCCAACGAGCAGTACTTC,CASLQGANEQYF
TRBV2,-,TRBJ2-7,TRBD2,TGTGCCAGCAGAGACCTCGGACTAGCGGGAGTTGAGCAGTACTTC,CASRDLGLAGVEQYF
TRBV5-5,few,TRBJ2-7,TRBD2,TGTGCCAGCAGCAGGACTAGCGGGAGTACCCACGAGCAGTACTTC,CASSRTSGSTHEQYF